A single sample gave rise to the 32 T cell receptor beta chains below, sequenced in a study of T cell responses to AZD1222 COVID-19 vaccine. TCRdb's copy holds only in-frame clones and misses some; the assay was immunoSEQ multiplex PCR. The top ten clones hold 5.1% of a sample with approximately 150,000 clones, approximately 94% of them seen once. The material sequenced was peripheral blood, taken 28 days after the second AZD1222 dose. These receptors originate from an adult who received the AZD1222 COVID-19 vaccine.

This clone was observed once. This sequence joins TRBV4-1 and TRBJ2-1; no definite D call. Germline assignment: CDR1 MGHRA and CDR2 YSYEKL. Trimming removed 1 base at V and 1 base at J, with 11 bases between. The CDR3 contains 16 residues. In DNA, the CDR3 is TGCGCCAGCAGCCAAGTGGACCTAGTTTCCTACAATGAGCAGTTCTTC. Encoded protein: CASSQVDLVSYNEQFF.

The chain employs TRBV6-5 and TRBJ2-5, with D maybe TRBD2 (6 bases). Germline CDR1 reads MNHEY; CDR2 reads SVGAGI. The V gene lost 8 bases and the J gene lost 0 bases, with 7 bases spanning the gap. The CDR3 spans 12 residues. For the CDR3, the DNA is TGTGCCAGCGGGGGGAACCAAGAGACCCAGTACTTC. Amino acid sequence: CASGGNQETQYF.

The rearrangement uses TRBV7-6 and TRBJ2-1, with TRBD2 matching over 7 bases. The CDR3 runs 17 residues. Germline CDR1 SGHVS, CDR2 FNYEAQ. V lost 5 bases and J lost 5; bases outside the gene matches: 15. In nucleotides, the CDR3 is TGTGCCAGCAGCATAAGATTGGGAGGGGCCCCGCACAATGAGCAGTTCTTC. This encodes CASSIRLGGAPHNEQFF.

This clone was observed a single time. The chain is built from TRBV7-2 and TRBJ2-3, with TRBD2 matching over 8 bases. Germline trimming cut 2 bases from V and 7 bases from J; bases unmatched to any gene: 14. The CDR3 is 17 amino acids. CDR1 and CDR2 (germline): SGHTA, FQGNSA. The CDR3 region is CASSLRSGGGSQNTQYF. The CDR3 nucleotides are TGTGCCAGCAGCTTACGCTCGGGAGGGGGTTCGCAAAATACGCAGTATTTT.

The CDR3 loop reads CASSSGGTNEKLFF. The DNA for the CDR3 is TGTGCCAGCAGCTCAGGGGGGACTAATGAAAAACTGTTTTTT. V and J are TRBV7-9 and TRBJ1-4; 7 bases map to TRBD1. Germline assignment: CDR1 SEHNR and CDR2 FQNEAQ (reference sequence). The CDR3 is 14 amino acids. The V gene end was trimmed by 4 bases and the J gene end by 2 bases; junction bases not matched to a gene: 1.

The chain carries TRBV30 and TRBJ1-5, with no clear D. V was clipped by 0 bases and J by 3 bases, with 12 bases between them. The length of the CDR3 is 15 residues. From germline, CDR1 is GTSNPN and CDR2 SVGIG (reference sequence). The CDR3 is CAWSVLDGFNQPQHF. The CDR3 nucleotides read TGTGCCTGGAGTGTCCTGGACGGCTTCAATCAGCCCCAGCATTTT.

The V and J genes are TRBV7-9 and TRBJ2-2; unclear D gene. This CDR3 region has 12 residues. In germline, CDR1 is SEHNR, CDR2 FQNEAQ (reference sequence). The V end lost 3 bases, the J end lost 3 bases, and 2 bases lay between the germline ends. The CDR3 DNA reads TGTGCCAGCAGCTTGTACACCGGGGAGCTGTTTTTT. Translating gives CASSLYTGELFF.

The rearrangement joins TRBV9 to TRBJ2-7; 8 bases map to TRBD2. The CDR3 loop spans 13 amino acids. V gave up 4 bases and J gave up 6 bases; unmatched junction bases: 6. The germline CDR1 and CDR2 sequences are SGDLS and YYNGEE. This CDR3 reads CASSPGLATEQYF. DNA for the CDR3: TGTGCCAGCAGCCCAGGACTAGCTACCGAGCAGTACTTC.

CDR3 nucleotide sequence: TGTGCCAGCAGCTTGGGTTTGGCGAGCTCCTATAATTCACCCCTCCACTTT. It encodes CASSLGLASSYNSPLHF. The V call is TRBV11-2, the J call TRBJ1-6; D not resolved. The CDR3 extends over 17 amino acids. Between the trimmed V and J ends, which lost 3 bases and 0 bases, there was a span of 12 bases. Germline V gene lookup returns CDR1 SGHAT and CDR2 FQNNGV.

This chain joins TRBV30 and TRBJ1-1; D remains unclear. The CDR3 is 14 amino acids. CDR1 GTSNPN and CDR2 SVGIG come from the germline V gene (reference sequence). With 1 base removed from V and 0 bases from J, the gap between germline ends came to 9 bases. CDR3 DNA sequence: TGTGCCTGGAGTGGCCAGAGGGTGAACACTGAAGCTTTCTTT. Its protein product is CAWSGQRVNTEAFF.

The chain joins TRBV28 to TRBJ2-2; TRBD2 agrees at 14 bases. Germline V gene data show CDR1 as MDHEN and CDR2 as SYDVKM. This CDR3 is 15 amino acids long. CDR3: CVSGLAGGYTGELFF. DNA for the CDR3: TGTGTGAGTGGACTAGCGGGAGGTTACACCGGGGAGCTGTTTTTT.

The chain has TRBV7-9 and TRBJ2-1, with 8 bases matching TRBD2. The CDR3 covers 18 residues. The ends lost 4 bases at V and 6 bases at J; junction bases unmatched: 17. Germline values: CDR1 SEHNR, CDR2 FQNEAQ (reference sequence). The CDR3 loop is CASSSSGVTGRAGNEQFF. In DNA form, the CDR3 reads TGTGCCAGCAGCTCCTCAGGGGTAACCGGGAGGGCCGGCAATGAGCAGTTCTTC. Full variable domain (outside the CDR3, taken from reference TRBV7-9 and TRBJ2-1): DTGVSQNPRHKITKRGQNVTFRCDPISEHNRLYWYRQTLGQGPEFLTYFQNEAQLEKSRLLSDRFSAERPKGSFSTLEIQRTEQGDSAMYLCASSSSGVTGRAGNEQFFGPGTRLTVL.

The CDR3 DNA follows: TGTGCCAGCAGCCTACAGGGGGTGTTGAGCAATCAGCCCCAGCATTTT. Protein: CASSLQGVLSNQPQHF. The V gene is TRBV5-8, the J gene TRBJ1-5; 8 bases are shared with TRBD1. Trimming at V came to 4 bases and at J to 1 base, leaving 7 bases not matched to a gene. The CDR3 runs 16 residues. CDR1 and CDR2 (germline): SGHTS, YDEGEE.

The chain links TRBV28 to TRBJ1-4; the D gene is possibly TRBD1 (6 bases). Germline CDR1 MDHEN, CDR2 SYDVKM. The CDR3 totals 16 residues. The germline V and J ends were trimmed by 6 bases and 3 bases, with 17 bases remaining between them. The CDR3 loop reads CASSPGGGGPNEKLFF. For the CDR3, the DNA is TGTGCCAGCAGCCCGGGGGGGGGCGGCCCTAATGAAAAACTGTTTTTT.

Here the CDR3 DNA reads TGTGCCAGTAGTATCGGACAGCTTAATTCACCCCTCCACTTT. It encodes CASSIGQLNSPLHF. The V call is TRBV19, the J call TRBJ1-6; tentatively, D is TRBD1 (6 bases). Looked up from germline, CDR1 is LNHDA and CDR2 is SQIVND (reference sequence). The CDR3 covers 14 residues. The V gene lost 3 bases and the J gene lost 6 bases, with 9 bases spanning the gap.

This rearrangement joins TRBV7-9 to TRBJ2-7; D gene unclear. The V and J ends lost 9 bases and 0 bases respectively, with 12 bases between them. The germline V gene encodes CDR1 SEHNR and CDR2 FQNEAQ (reference sequence). The CDR3 covers 13 residues. This CDR3 is CASEDLGSYEQYF. The CDR3 nucleotides are TGTGCCAGTGAGGACCTTGGCTCCTACGAGCAGTACTTC.

V gene TRBV5-1 combines with J gene TRBJ1-2; D unclear. Germline V lookup: CDR1 SGHRS, CDR2 YFSETQ. This CDR3 region has 15 residues. The V and J ends lost 0 bases and 5 bases respectively, with 14 bases between them. CDR3 sequence reads: CASSLDVGSGYGYTF. CDR3 bases: TGCGCCAGCAGCTTGGACGTGGGCAGTGGGTATGGCTACACCTTC. The full variable domain, its missing parts supplied by reference TRBV5-1 and TRBJ1-2, is KAGVTQTPRYLIKTRGQQVTLSCSPISGHRSVSWYQQTPGQGLQFLFEYFSETQRNKGNFPGRFSGRQFSNSRSEMNVSTLELGDSALYLCASSLDVGSGYGYTFGSGTRLTVV.

The V call is TRBV18, the J call TRBJ2-7; TRBD1 matches at 9 bases. The V gene end was trimmed by 1 base and the J gene end by 0 bases; junction bases not matched to a gene: 4. The germline V gene has CDR1 KGHSH and CDR2 LQKENI. The CDR3 has 16 amino acids. As DNA, the CDR3 is TGTGCCAGCTCACCACGGCGGGACAGGGCCTCCTACGAGCAGTACTTC. Protein product: CASSPRRDRASYEQYF. The variable domain in full, with the rest retrieved from reference TRBV18 and TRBJ2-7, is NAGVMQNPRHLVRRRGQEARLRCSPMKGHSHVYWYRQLPEEGLKFMVYLQKENIIDESGMPKERFSAEFPKEGPSILRIQQVVRGDSAAYFCASSPRRDRASYEQYFGPGTRLTVT.

The V and J genes are TRBV27 and TRBJ2-1; D is ambiguous. Trimming pared 10 bases from V and 0 bases from J, leaving 13 bases between. The germline CDR1 and CDR2 sequences are MNHEY and SMNVEV (reference sequence). The CDR3 totals 14 residues. The CDR3 DNA sequence: TGTGCCACCTCACCATGGGGCTCCTACAATGAGCAGTTCTTC. This codes for CATSPWGSYNEQFF.

The chain employs TRBV30 and TRBJ1-4; the D is unclear. Trimming shortened V by 1 base and J by 7 bases, and 13 bases separated the two germline ends. Germline CDR1 GTSNPN, CDR2 SVGIG (reference sequence). The CDR3 covers 14 residues. CDR3 nucleotide sequence: TGTGCCTGGAGTGGTCATTCTGGGAGTGAAAAACTGTTTTTT. It encodes CAWSGHSGSEKLFF.

The V call is TRBV5-1, the J call TRBJ1-1, with TRBD1 identical over 9 bases. In germline, CDR1 is SGHRS, CDR2 YFSETQ. This CDR3 has 15 residues. The trim removed 4 bases at V and 4 bases at J, leaving 8 bases unmatched. The CDR3 region has the DNA TGCGCCAGCAGCATGCAACAGGGGGCGAGCACTGAAGCTTTCTTT. This translates into CASSMQQGASTEAFF. The complete variable domain, with remaining parts taken from reference TRBV5-1 and TRBJ1-1, reads KAGVTQTPRYLIKTRGQQVTLSCSPISGHRSVSWYQQTPGQGLQFLFEYFSETQRNKGNFPGRFSGRQFSNSRSEMNVSTLELGDSALYLCASSMQQGASTEAFFGQGTRLTVV.

The chain has TRBV7-8 and TRBJ2-7, with 7 bases matching TRBD1. V dropped 4 bases and J dropped 4; count of bases not matched to a gene: 7. This CDR3 comprises 14 residues. CDR1 and CDR2 (germline): SGHVS, FQNEAQ. CDR3 sequence: CASSSPGQTYEQYF. The CDR3, as DNA: TGTGCCAGCAGCTCCCCGGGACAGACATACGAGCAGTACTTC.

The V call is TRBV7-9, the J call TRBJ1-6; no definite D call. V gave up 5 bases and J gave up 17 bases, with 19 bases separating them. CDR3 length: 13 amino acids. CDR1 SEHNR and CDR2 FQNEAQ come from the germline V gene (reference sequence). CDR3: CASSDLGSLSFHF. The CDR3 DNA is TGTGCCAGCAGCGACCTCGGTAGCCTTTCTTTCCACTTT. Full variable domain (rest looked up from reference TRBV7-9 and TRBJ1-6): DTGVSQNPRHKITKRGQNVTFRCDPISEHNRLYWYRQTLGQGPEFLTYFQNEAQLEKSRLLSDRFSAERPKGSFSTLEIQRTEQGDSAMYLCASSDLGSLSFHFGNGTRLTVT.

The V and J genes are TRBV19 and TRBJ1-5; the match to TRBD1 covers 8 bases. Trimming cost V 8 bases and J 2 bases; bases outside gene matches: 5. The CDR3 sequence is 14 residues long. CDR1 is LNHDA, CDR2 SQIVND, per germline (reference sequence). CDR3 loop: CASDETGGNQPQHF. The CDR3 DNA sequence: TGTGCCAGTGACGAGACAGGGGGCAATCAGCCCCAGCATTTT.

Only a few counts were recorded for this clone. The chain joins TRBV7-2 to TRBJ2-7, with 11 bases lining up with TRBD2. The CDR3 contains 15 residues. CDR1 and CDR2 from the germline V gene are SGHTA and FQGNSA. Trimming removed 4 bases from V and 1 base from J; junction bases left unmatched: 3. The CDR3 region is CASSWGTSGSYEQYF. For the CDR3, the DNA is TGTGCCAGCAGCTGGGGGACTAGCGGTTCCTACGAGCAGTACTTC.

V is TRBV19 and J is TRBJ2-7; D is uncertain. The CDR3 is 13 residues long. CDR1 and CDR2 (germline): LNHDA, SQIVND (reference sequence). Trimming stripped 5 bases from V and 2 bases from J, with 10 bases between. The CDR3 DNA reads as TGTGCCAGTAGTGTTGGGCAGGCCTACGAGCAGTACTTC. This encodes CASSVGQAYEQYF.

This chain uses TRBV29-1 with TRBJ2-1; D remains ambiguous. The CDR3 contains 13 residues. Germline V gene lookup returns CDR1 SQVTM and CDR2 ANQGSEA. The V gene lost 4 bases and the J gene lost 4 bases, with 11 bases spanning the gap. CDR3: CSVVLSAYNEQFF. The CDR3 DNA is TGCAGCGTTGTTCTCTCGGCGTACAATGAGCAGTTCTTC.

This chain connects TRBV11-2 to TRBJ2-7; tentatively, D is TRBD1 (7 bases). CDR1 is SGHAT, CDR2 FQNNGV, per germline. CDR3 length equals 15 residues. The V gene lost 4 bases and the J gene lost 2 bases, with 15 bases spanning the gap. The CDR3 bases are TGTGCCAGCAGCTACCGGGGGACAGAGCCCTACGAGCAGTACTTC. Amino acid sequence: CASSYRGTEPYEQYF.

This chain links TRBV7-2 with TRBJ1-4; perhaps TRBD1 as D (6 bases). The V end was cut by 5 bases, the J end by 0 bases, with 16 bases between. This CDR3 spans 17 amino acids. Germline lookup yields CDR1 SGHTA and CDR2 FQGNSA. The DNA for the CDR3 is TGTGCCAGCAGCCCTCGGGGGGGGGCAACAACTAATGAAAAACTGTTTTTT. As protein: CASSPRGGATTNEKLFF.

This chain links TRBV6-6 with TRBJ2-1; 7 bases line up with TRBD2. Germline CDR1 and CDR2: MNHNY and SVGAGI (reference sequence). The CDR3 contains 17 residues. With V trimmed by 5 bases and J by 8 bases, 18 bases remained unmatched. The CDR3 loop is CASSRAGTGSKGDEQFF. The CDR3 DNA is TGTGCCAGCAGTCGAGCGGGAACCGGCTCGAAAGGGGATGAGCAGTTCTTC.

This CDR3 is CASSPDRVSYEQYF. CDR3 bases: TGTGCCAGCAGCCCGGACAGGGTCTCCTACGAGCAGTACTTC. The rearrangement uses TRBV7-8 and TRBJ2-7; 8 bases are shared with TRBD1. Germline V gene lookup returns CDR1 SGHVS and CDR2 FQNEAQ. Trimming removed 5 bases from V and 0 bases from J; junction bases left unmatched: 3. This CDR3 contains 14 residues.

The chain uses TRBV11-3 and TRBJ2-1; D unclear. V lost 6 bases and J lost 8, with 23 bases in between. Germline CDR1 is SGHNT and CDR2 is YENEEA. This CDR3 has 16 amino acids. The CDR3 DNA reads as TGTGCCAGCAGTCCGCCGCTCCCTTCGTGGGCAGATGAGCAGTTCTTC. Protein: CASSPPLPSWADEQFF.